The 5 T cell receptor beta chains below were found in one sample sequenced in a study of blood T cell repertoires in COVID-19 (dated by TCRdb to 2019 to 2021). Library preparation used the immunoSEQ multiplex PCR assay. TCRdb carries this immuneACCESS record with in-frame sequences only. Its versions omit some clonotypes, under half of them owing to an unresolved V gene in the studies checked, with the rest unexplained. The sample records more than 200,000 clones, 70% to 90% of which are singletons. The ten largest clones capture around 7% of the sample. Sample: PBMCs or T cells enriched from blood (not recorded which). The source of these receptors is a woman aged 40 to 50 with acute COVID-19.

The CDR3: CASSERGPRHEQYF. In DNA form, the CDR3 reads TGTGCCAGCAGTGAAAGGGGGCCTAGACACGAGCAGTACTTC. The rearrangement joins TRBV2 to TRBJ2-7; the match to TRBD1 covers 7 bases. V trimming: 2 bases; J trimming: 5 bases; junction bases outside the gene matches: 6. Germline CDR1 is SNHLY and CDR2 is FYNNEI. The CDR3 length is 14 residues.

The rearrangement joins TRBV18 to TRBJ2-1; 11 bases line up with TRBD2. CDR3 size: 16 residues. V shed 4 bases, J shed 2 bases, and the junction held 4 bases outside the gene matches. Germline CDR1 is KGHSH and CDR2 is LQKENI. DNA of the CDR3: TGTGCCAGCTCACGGGAACTAGCGGGGGCCTACAATGAGCAGTTCTTC. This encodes CASSRELAGAYNEQFF.

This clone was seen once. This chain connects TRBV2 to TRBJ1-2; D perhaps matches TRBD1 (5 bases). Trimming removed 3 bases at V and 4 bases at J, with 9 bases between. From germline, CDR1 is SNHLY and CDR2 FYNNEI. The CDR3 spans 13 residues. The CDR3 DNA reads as TGTGCCAGCAGTGATGCAGGGCGCTATGGCTACACCTTC. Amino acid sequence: CASSDAGRYGYTF.

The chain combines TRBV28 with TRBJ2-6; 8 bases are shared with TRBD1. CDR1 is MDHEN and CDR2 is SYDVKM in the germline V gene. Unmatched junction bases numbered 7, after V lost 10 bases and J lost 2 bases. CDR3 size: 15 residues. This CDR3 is CATRETGAGANVLTF. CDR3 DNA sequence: TGTGCCACCAGAGAGACAGGGGCTGGGGCCAACGTCCTGACTTTC.

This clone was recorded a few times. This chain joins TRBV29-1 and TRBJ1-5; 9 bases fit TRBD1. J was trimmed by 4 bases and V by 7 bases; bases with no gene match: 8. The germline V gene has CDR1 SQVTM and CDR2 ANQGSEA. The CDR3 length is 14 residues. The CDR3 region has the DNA TGCAGCGCTGTGACAGGGGGGGGAAATCAGCCCCAGCATTTT. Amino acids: CSAVTGGGNQPQHF.